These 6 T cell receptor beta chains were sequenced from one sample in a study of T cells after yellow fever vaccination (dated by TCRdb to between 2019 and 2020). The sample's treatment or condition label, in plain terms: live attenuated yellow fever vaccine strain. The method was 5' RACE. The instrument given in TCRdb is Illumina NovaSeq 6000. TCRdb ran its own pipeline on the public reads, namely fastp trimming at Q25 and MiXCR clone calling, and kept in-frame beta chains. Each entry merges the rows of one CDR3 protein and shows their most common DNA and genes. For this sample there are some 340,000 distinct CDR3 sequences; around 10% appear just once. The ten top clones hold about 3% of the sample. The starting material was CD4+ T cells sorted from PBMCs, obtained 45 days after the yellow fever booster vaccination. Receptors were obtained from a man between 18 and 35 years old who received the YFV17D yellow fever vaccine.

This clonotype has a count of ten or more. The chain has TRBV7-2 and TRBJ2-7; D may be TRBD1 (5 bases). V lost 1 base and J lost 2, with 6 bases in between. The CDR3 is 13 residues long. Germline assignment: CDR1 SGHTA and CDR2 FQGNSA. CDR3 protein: CASSLGTTYEQYV. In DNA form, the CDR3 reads TGTGCCAGCAGCTTAGGGACAACCTACGAGCAGTACGTC.

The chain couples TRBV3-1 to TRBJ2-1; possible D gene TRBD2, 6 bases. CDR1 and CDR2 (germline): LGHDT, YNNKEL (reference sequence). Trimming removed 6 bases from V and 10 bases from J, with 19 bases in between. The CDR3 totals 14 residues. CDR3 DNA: TGTGCCAGCAGTCTGATTGGGGCGGGGCAGGAGCAGTTCTTC. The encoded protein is CASSLIGAGQEQFF.

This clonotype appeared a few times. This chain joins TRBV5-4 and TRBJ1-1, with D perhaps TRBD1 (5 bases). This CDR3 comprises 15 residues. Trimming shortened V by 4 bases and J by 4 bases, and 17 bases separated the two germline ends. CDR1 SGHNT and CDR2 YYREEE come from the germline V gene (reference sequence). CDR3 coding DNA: TGTGCCAGCAGCGACAAGGGGAGGTTGGGCACTGAAGCTTTCTTT. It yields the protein CASSDKGRLGTEAFF.

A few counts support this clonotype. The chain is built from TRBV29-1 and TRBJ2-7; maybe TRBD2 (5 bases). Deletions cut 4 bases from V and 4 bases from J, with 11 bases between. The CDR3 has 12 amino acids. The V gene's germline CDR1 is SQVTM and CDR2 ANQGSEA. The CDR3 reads CSVGYRGYEQYF. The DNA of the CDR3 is TGCAGCGTTGGGTACCGGGGATACGAGCAGTACTTC.

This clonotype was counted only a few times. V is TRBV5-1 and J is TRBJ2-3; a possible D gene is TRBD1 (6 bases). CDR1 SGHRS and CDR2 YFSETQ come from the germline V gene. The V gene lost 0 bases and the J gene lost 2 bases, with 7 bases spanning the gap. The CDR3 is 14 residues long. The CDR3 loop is CASSLGQATDTQYF. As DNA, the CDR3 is TGCGCCAGCAGCTTGGGACAGGCCACAGATACGCAGTATTTT.

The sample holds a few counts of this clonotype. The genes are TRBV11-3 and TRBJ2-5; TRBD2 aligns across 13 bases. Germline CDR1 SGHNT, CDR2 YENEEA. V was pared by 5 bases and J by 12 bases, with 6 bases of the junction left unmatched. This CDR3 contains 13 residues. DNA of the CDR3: TGTGCCAGCAGCCCGACTAGCGGGGGGCCGGAGTACTTC. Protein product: CASSPTSGGPEYF.